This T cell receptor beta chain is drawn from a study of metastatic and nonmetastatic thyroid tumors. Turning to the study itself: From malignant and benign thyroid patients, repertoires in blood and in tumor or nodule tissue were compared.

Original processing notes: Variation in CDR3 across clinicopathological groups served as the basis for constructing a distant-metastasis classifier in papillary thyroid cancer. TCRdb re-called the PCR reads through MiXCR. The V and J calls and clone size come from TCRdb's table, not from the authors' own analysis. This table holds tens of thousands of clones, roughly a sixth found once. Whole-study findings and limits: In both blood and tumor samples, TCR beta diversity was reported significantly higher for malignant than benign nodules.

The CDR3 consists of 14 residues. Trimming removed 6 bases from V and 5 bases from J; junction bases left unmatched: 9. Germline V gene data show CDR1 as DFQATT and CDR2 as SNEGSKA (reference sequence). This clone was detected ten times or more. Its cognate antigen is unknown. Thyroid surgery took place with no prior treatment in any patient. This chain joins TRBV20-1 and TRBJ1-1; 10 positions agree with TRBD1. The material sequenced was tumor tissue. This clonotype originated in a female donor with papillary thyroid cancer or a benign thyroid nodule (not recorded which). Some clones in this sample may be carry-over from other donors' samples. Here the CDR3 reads CSAPTGGVYTEAFF. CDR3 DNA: TGCAGTGCCCCGACAGGGGGCGTTTATACTGAAGCTTTCTTT.